Detailed here is one T cell receptor (beta chain). Antigen: not known. This sample is part of a study of T cells after yellow fever vaccination. Study context: Any fraction with a low cell number was prepared using SMART-Seq v4 Ultra Low Input. General study findings and limits: Overall, a small share of clonotypes was seen in both CD4 and CD8 compartments. Primary-vaccination clones mostly resurfaced post-booster (nearly 97% CD4, approximately 89% CD8). Contaminants from the bulk population, in the form of abundant clonotypes, could be found in FACS-sorted repertoires.

CDR1 is MNHEY, CDR2 SMNVEV, per germline (reference sequence). The CDR3 sequence is 15 residues long. The V gene end was trimmed by 6 bases and the J gene end by 6 bases; junction bases not matched to a gene: 10. TCRdb re-called the 5' RACE reads with MiXCR, one entry per CDR3 protein. The data show roughly 330,000 distinct CDR3 sequences, with around 6.8% seen just once and 15% to 20% held by the top ten. Sample: PBMCs, taken around 45 days after the first yellow fever vaccination. The clonotype comes from a man younger than 35 who received the YFV17D yellow fever vaccine. The chain employs TRBV27 and TRBJ2-1; 8 nucleotides line up with TRBD1. The CDR3 sequence is CASSLPATGANEQFF. The CDR3 region has the DNA TGTGCCAGCAGCCTGCCCGCGACAGGGGCCAATGAGCAGTTCTTC.